The clone carrying this TCR beta chain was recorded at least ten times. Its target is not known. CDR1 is MDHEN, CDR2 SYDVKM, per germline. V dropped 1 base and J dropped 1 base, with 11 bases sitting between them. The CDR3 is 15 residues long. This sample was included in a study of neurological immune-mediated disorders. It was by 5'RACE with 10-nucleotide random UMIs that the cDNA was made. TCRdb called the 5' RACE reads again in MiXCR, with one record for every CDR3 protein. The table records approximately 89,000 distinct CDR3 sequences, 13% of them present only once. Overall study results and limits: None of the CDR3 amino acid sequences of expanded clones recurred across subjects, suggesting private repertoires in all groups.

Stated time point: longitudinal time-point 2. PBMCs numbering 2 million and stored at -80 C yielded the unsorted libraries. The TCR comes from a female donor with HTLV-1-associated myelopathy (HAM/TSP). This chain connects TRBV28 to TRBJ2-7; weak D call: TRBD1 (6 bases). Specimen: PBMCs. DNA of the CDR3: TGTGCCAGCAGTTTATCGGCGACAGGATCCTACGAGCAGTACTTC. This translates into CASSLSATGSYEQYF.